This TCR beta chain was sequenced in a study of molecular identifiers for immune sequencing clone quantification. Libraries from naive CD8 cells were generated from approximately 20,000 to 980,000 sorted cells (with 10%, 30% or 50% RNA). Listed TCR primers and previously described methods were used for bulk TCR libraries. TCRdb reprocessed the PCR reads via MiXCR and lists one record per CDR3 protein. The data hold around 300,000 distinct CDR3 sequences, with under 25% observed a single time. This CDR3 region has 11 residues. Trimming stripped 8 bases from V and 4 bases from J, with 7 bases between. CDR1 is MNHNY, CDR2 SVGAGI, per germline (reference sequence). This clonotype was seen more than once but under ten times.

V is TRBV6-6 and J is TRBJ2-3, with D possibly matching TRBD1 (6 bases). Sequencing input: naive CD8+ T cells from blood, with Jurkat cell RNA spiked in. Subset meaning: FACS-sorted CD8+CD4-CCR7+CD45RA+ naive T cells. The receptor comes from a human donor in good health. Some libraries in this study had Jurkat cell RNA spiked in. CDR3 nucleotide sequence: TGTGCCAGCGAGGGGGCAGATACGCAGTATTTT. It encodes CASEGADTQYF.